Listed here is a single TCR beta chain. In the original processing: Reference gene primer amplification gave estimated nucleated cell counts. Sequenced by immunoSEQ multiplex PCR; TCRdb stores in-frame clones only, minus some. The DNA gave D and trimming, while V, J and clone size come from that table. The repertoire has around 160,000 clones, approximately 92% of them found once; the top ten carry 13%. The record originates from a study of blood T cell repertoires in COVID-19. Turning to the study itself: Samples taken during acute and convalescent COVID-19 were collected in the United States, Italy and Spain. T cells, B-cell-depleted T cells, or PBMCs supplied cDNA or gDNA.

The sample comprised peripheral blood. The source of this sequence is a man in his late teens or twenties with COVID-19, enrolled during active disease.

CDR3 DNA: TGTGCCAGCAGCCTCTACAGGGATAACACTGAAGCTTTCTTT. Amino acid sequence: CASSLYRDNTEAFF. This sequence joins TRBV9 and TRBJ1-1; D possibly corresponds to TRBD1 (6 bases). The germline V gene encodes CDR1 SGDLS and CDR2 YYNGEE. Deletions cut 4 bases from V and 2 bases from J, with 12 bases between. This CDR3 has 14 amino acids.